What follows describes a single T cell receptor beta chain. Its cognate antigen has yet to be identified. No much larger clonotype is one base removed from it; base qualities were not supplied. The germline V gene (reference sequence) sets CDR1 to SEHNR and CDR2 to FQNEAQ. The CDR3 covers 14 residues, taking in both the cysteine and the phenylalanine. Only CDR3 DNA is held: 42 bases, read in frame from base 1. V is reduced by 7 bases and J by 6 bases, leaving a spacing of 18 bases between them. The data were obtained in a study of CD8+ T cells in alopecia areata (dated 2018 in TCRdb). Some background on the complete study: The study used high-throughput TCRbeta sequencing to examine T cell clonal expansion in alopecia areata, in both the C3H/HeJ mouse model and human patients. Human TCRbeta sequencing covered scalp tissue and sorted CD4+ and CD8+ peripheral blood T cells from patchy and totalis/universalis alopecia areata patients and healthy controls. Scalp clonality was compared among normal scalp (n=4), patchy alopecia areata scalp (n=8), and alopecia totalis/universalis scalp (n=8). RNA was obtained with the PAXgene miRNA kit for fixed scalp, the miRNeasy kit for PBMCs, and the RNeasy kit for mouse skin. Amplification of TCRbeta CDR3 regions was done by immunoSEQ multiplex PCR using 35 Vbeta forward primers and 13 Jbeta reverse primers. Overall results and qualifications from the work: Compared with normal scalp, lesional scalp, particularly in alopecia totalis/universalis, had higher clonality and more expanded CD8+ clones, which suggests antigenic drive. TCR sequences shared between patients were less clear than in mice, possibly partly because of HLA diversity in the patient population. Scalp TCR repertoire analysis is complicated because resident alphabeta T cells in normal human skin are also sequenced, whereas mouse skin is dominated by gammadelta T cells.

PBMCs were isolated by density centrifugation and stained for CD3, CD4 and CD8, after which CD4+ and CD8+ T cells were sorted on a FACSAria. Scalp biopsies and blood samples were provided by unaffected controls. The method behind the library was the immunoSEQ multiplex PCR assay. RNA was extracted from all samples and reverse transcribed into cDNA, which served as template for TCR sequencing. First-strand cDNA was synthesized with SuperScript III using a 2:1 mix of oligo-dT and random hexamers. A synthetic immune receptor repertoire was used to assess amplification bias, and residual bias was removed computationally. As for how the authors treated the data: Raw reads were preprocessed to remove errors, and CDR3 was defined according to IMGT conventions as the region from the conserved cysteine to phenylalanine. Clonality was computed as 1 minus the Shannon entropy, with the entropy normalized by log2 of the number of productive unique TCRs. Scalp TCRbeta sequences were cross-referenced with sorted blood CD4 and CD8 repertoires so that the CD4 or CD8 identity of scalp clones could be inferred. Here the immuneACCESS table is served through TCRdb, limited to in-frame sequences with V and J called. Missing clones are a known gap in these copies; in checked studies unresolved V genes cover under half, and the rest lacks a known reason. That table furnishes V, J and clone size, whereas the DNA furnished D and trimming. The sample includes more than 100,000 clones, with 55% observed a single time. 8.8% of the sample lies in the top ten.

The specimen was CD4+ T cells sorted from blood. The chain couples TRBV7-9 to TRBJ1-1; no confident D gene assignment can be made. The source is a human donor in good health. The DNA sequence reads TGTGCCAGCACCCTTATCGAGCAAGGACCTGAAGCTTTCTTT. Its amino acids are CASTLIEQGPEAFF. Extended through the reference TRBV7-9 and TRBJ1-1 proteins, this CDR3 yields the full variable domain: DTGVSQNPRHKITKRGQNVTFRCDPISEHNRLYWYRQTLGQGPEFLTYFQNEAQLEKSRLLSDRFSAERPKGSFSTLEIQRTEQGDSAMYLCASTLIEQGPEAFFGQGTRLTVV.